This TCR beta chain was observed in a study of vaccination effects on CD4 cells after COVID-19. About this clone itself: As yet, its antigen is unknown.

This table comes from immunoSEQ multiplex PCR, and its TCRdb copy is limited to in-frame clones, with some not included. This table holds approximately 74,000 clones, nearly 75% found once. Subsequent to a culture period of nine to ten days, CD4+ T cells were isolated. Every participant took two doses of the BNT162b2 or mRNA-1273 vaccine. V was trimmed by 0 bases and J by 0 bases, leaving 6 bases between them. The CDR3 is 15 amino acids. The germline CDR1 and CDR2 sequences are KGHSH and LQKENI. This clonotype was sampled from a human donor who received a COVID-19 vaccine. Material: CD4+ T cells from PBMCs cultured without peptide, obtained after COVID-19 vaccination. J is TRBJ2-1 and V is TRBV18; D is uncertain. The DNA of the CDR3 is TGTGCCAGCTCACCACCCCAGGACTCCTACAATGAGCAGTTCTTC. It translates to CASSPPQDSYNEQFF. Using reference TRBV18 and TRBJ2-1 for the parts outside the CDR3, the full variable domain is NAGVMQNPRHLVRRRGQEARLRCSPMKGHSHVYWYRQLPEEGLKFMVYLQKENIIDESGMPKERFSAEFPKEGPSILRIQQVVRGDSAAYFCASSPPQDSYNEQFFGPGTRLTVL.